A selection of T cell receptor beta chains follows, all from one sample in a study of blood T cell repertoires in COVID-19. Assay used: immunoSEQ multiplex PCR; TCRdb lists only in-frame clones, some missing. The sample has some 80,000 clones, 60% to 85% seen once; the top ten hold about 5%. Source material: peripheral blood. Source of these receptors: a woman aged 80 or over with active or convalescent COVID-19. CDR3s include the opening cysteine and the closing phenylalanine or tryptophan. D genes are given only for firm matches. The size entry is marked missing in some rows and otherwise reads once, few, many or a size class.

>TRBD1|TRBV5-6|TRBJ1-1|-
TGTGCCAGCAGCCTGCATTGGACAGGGGAGTGGCGTGCTTTCTTT
CASSLHWTGEWRAFF
>TRBD1|TRBV10-1|TRBJ2-7|-
TGCGCCAGCAGCTGGACAGGGATGGCGTGGCAGTACTTC
CASSWTGMAWQYF
>TRBD1|TRBV28|TRBJ1-2|-
TGTGCCAGCAGTTTACAGGGGGCAAGTGGCTACACCTTC
CASSLQGASGYTF
>-|TRBV6-2/TRBV6-3|TRBJ2-7|-
TGTGCCAGCAGTTACTTTACCTACGAGCAGTACTTC
CASSYFTYEQYF
>TRBD1|TRBV2|TRBJ1-2|-
TGTGCCAGCAGTCTACGACAGGGGGAAGGCGGCTACACCTTC
CASSLRQGEGGYTF
>TRBD1|TRBV7-9|TRBJ1-2|few
TGTGCCAGCAGCTTGCCGGCAGGGGGCGCGGTGGGCTACACCTTC
CASSLPAGGAVGYTF
>TRBD2|TRBV27|TRBJ2-2|once
TGTGCCAGCAGGTTTAGCGGGGGGTTCACCGGGGAGCTGTTTTTT
CASRFSGGFTGELFF
>TRBD2|TRBV11-3|TRBJ2-5|few
TGTGCCAGCAGCGCCCGACTAGCGGGAGCCGAGGAGACCCAGTACTTC
CASSARLAGAEETQYF
>TRBD1|TRBV6-5|TRBJ1-5|-
TGTGCCAGCAGTCCGACAGGGGTCAATCAGCCCCAGCATTTT
CASSPTGVNQPQHF
>TRBD2|TRBV19|TRBJ2-5|-
TGTGCCAGTAGTATCAGGACTAGCGGGAGCCAAGAGACCCAGTACTTC
CASSIRTSGSQETQYF
>TRBD1|TRBV5-8|TRBJ2-7|-
TGTGCCCCTGCCCACGGGGACAGGAGGATTCAGGAGCAGTACTTC
CAPAHGDRRIQEQYF
>-|TRBV2|TRBJ1-2|-
TGTGCGAGCGCCCGACAGGCCTTCTATGGCTACACCTTC
CASARQAFYGYTF
>TRBD1|TRBV7-8|TRBJ2-7|-
TGTGCCAGCAGCTTAACAGACCGCGATCACAGGGGTTTACCCTACGAGCAGTACTTC
CASSLTDRDHRGLPYEQYF
>-|TRBV19|TRBJ1-5|-
TGTGCCAGTAGTATAGCAGGAGGGAATAGCAATCAGCCCCAGCATTTT
CASSIAGGNSNQPQHF
>TRBD2|TRBV5-1|TRBJ2-1|-
TGCGCCAGCAGCTTGACTAGCGGGGTCTCCTACAATGAGCAGTTCTTC
CASSLTSGVSYNEQFF
>-|TRBV5-5|TRBJ1-2|-
TGTGCCAGCAGCTTAAGCGGGGTCGCCCTCTATGGCTACACCTTC
CASSLSGVALYGYTF
>TRBD2|TRBV5-1|TRBJ2-5|-
TGCGCCAGCAGCTTGAGTCGTAGTAGCGGGACCCTTTTACTCCAAGAGACCCAGTACTTC
CASSLSRSSGTLLLQETQYF
>-|TRBV2|TRBJ2-2|-
TGTGCCAGTACTGGATACAGGGAAGGCACCGGGGAGCTGTTTTTT
CASTGYREGTGELFF
>-|TRBV11-2|TRBJ2-1|-
TGTGCCAGCAGCTCCCGGTTAGTCTCCAGCGGGGAGCAGTTCTTC
CASSSRLVSSGEQFF
>TRBD1|TRBV19|TRBJ1-2|-
TGTGCCAGCTCTCGGACAGGGGACTATGGCTACACCTTC
CASSRTGDYGYTF
>TRBD1|TRBV5-5|TRBJ2-7|-
TGTGCCAGCAGCCTTGGTGGGACAGGGCTCTACGAGCAGTACTTC
CASSLGGTGLYEQYF
>TRBD2|TRBV19|TRBJ2-1|-
TGTGCCAGTAGTATTTTGCGGGAGGTTCTGTTCTTC
CASSILREVLFF
>TRBD1|TRBV27|TRBJ2-4|-
TGTGCCAGCAGTAGAGACCGGACAGGGGGCTTCGGGGCCAAAAACATTCAGTACTTC
CASSRDRTGGFGAKNIQYF
>-|TRBV2|TRBJ1-2|-
TGTGCCAGCCGCCAGCCGGGATCCGAAGTCTATGGCTACACCTTC
CASRQPGSEVYGYTF
>-|TRBV12-2|TRBJ2-7|-
TGTGCAAGTCGCTACCTCCTCCGGGACAGCTACGAGCAGTACTTC
CASRYLLRDSYEQYF
>TRBD2|TRBV7-6|TRBJ2-1|once
TGTGCCAGCAGCCCTCTAGCGGAACCTTACAATGAGCAGTTCTTC
CASSPLAEPYNEQFF